What follows are 20 T cell receptor beta chains derived from one specimen sequenced in a study of blood T cell repertoires in COVID-19. The repertoire was sequenced with immunoSEQ multiplex PCR; TCRdb's copy has only in-frame clones and lacks some. The data hold 300,000 to 350,000 clones, with 90% observed a single time. The sample was PBMCs or T cells enriched from blood (not recorded which). These receptors came from a woman aged 18-29 years with acute COVID-19.

V is TRBV5-1 and J is TRBJ2-1; the match to TRBD2 covers 10 bases. V was pared by 0 bases and J by 6 bases, with 6 bases of the junction left unmatched. The CDR3 contains 16 residues. Per the germline V gene, CDR1 is SGHRS and CDR2 is YFSETQ. The CDR3 sequence is CASSLVTSGTVNEQFF. CDR3 DNA: TGCGCCAGCAGCTTGGTAACTAGCGGGACCGTCAATGAGCAGTTCTTC.

The V gene is TRBV6-5, the J gene TRBJ2-3, with D possibly TRBD1 on 6 matching bases. The CDR3 consists of 15 residues. Deletions cut 2 bases from V and 0 bases from J, with 9 bases between. The germline V gene encodes CDR1 MNHEY and CDR2 SVGAGI. The CDR3 nucleotides are TGTGCCAGCAGTTACGGACAGCCGAGCACAGATACGCAGTATTTT. Encoded protein: CASSYGQPSTDTQYF.

The CDR3: CASNEGGPQPQHF. The CDR3 DNA reads TGTGCCAGCAACGAAGGGGGTCCTCAGCCCCAGCATTTT. J is TRBJ1-5 and V is TRBV2; D may be TRBD1 (6 bases). This CDR3 has 13 residues. Germline V gene data show CDR1 as SNHLY and CDR2 as FYNNEI. V shed 7 bases and J shed 6 bases, with 13 bases lying between them.

This chain links TRBV3-1 (or the pseudogene TRBV3-2) with TRBJ2-1; 14 positions match TRBD2. CDR3 length: 15 residues. Germline lookup yields CDR1 LGHDT and CDR2 YNNKEL (reference sequence). J gave up 9 bases and V 4 bases, and 5 bases lay outside the gene matches. CDR3 amino acids: CASSPGTSGSSEQFF. For the CDR3, the DNA is TGTGCCAGCAGCCCAGGGACTAGCGGGAGTAGTGAGCAGTTCTTC.

This chain links TRBV18 with TRBJ2-1; 7 nucleotides align to TRBD1. There are 13 residues in the CDR3. J gave up 8 bases and V 1 base, and 2 bases lay outside the gene matches. CDR1 is KGHSH and CDR2 is LQKENI in the germline V gene. The CDR3 sequence is CASSPQDRDEQFF. DNA for the CDR3: TGTGCCAGCTCACCACAAGACAGGGATGAGCAGTTCTTC.

The chain uses TRBV19 and TRBJ1-6; 8 bases fit TRBD1. The CDR3 is made up of 16 amino acids. J was trimmed by 2 bases and V by 4 bases; bases with no gene match: 4. Germline V gives CDR1 LNHDA, CDR2 SQIVND (reference sequence). The CDR3 sequence: CASSTGQGTYNSPLHF. CDR3 coding DNA: TGTGCCAGTAGTACCGGACAGGGAACCTATAATTCACCCCTCCACTTT.

The chain has TRBV19 and TRBJ2-7; possibly TRBD2 for D (6 bases). The CDR3 runs 14 residues. V lost 5 bases to trimming and J lost 1 base, with 12 bases between them. Germline loops: CDR1 LNHDA, CDR2 SQIVND (reference sequence). The CDR3 DNA follows: TGTGCCAGTAGTGCCTCGGGGGAGTCCTACGAGCAGTACTTC. Translating it yields CASSASGESYEQYF.

Written as DNA, the CDR3 is TGTGCCAGCAGTTGGGACAGGGAACGTACTGAAGCTTTCTTT. This translates into CASSWDRERTEAFF. This sequence joins TRBV7-2 and TRBJ1-1; 9 bases line up with TRBD1. After removal of 6 bases from V and 5 bases from J, the junction contained 7 bases not matched to a gene. CDR1 and CDR2 (germline): SGHTA, FQGNSA. The CDR3 runs to 14 residues.

The rearrangement links TRBV5-1 to TRBJ2-7; TRBD1 is a possible D gene (5 bases). Germline V lookup: CDR1 SGHRS, CDR2 YFSETQ. Trimming cost V 0 bases and J 5 bases, with 6 bases left between them. This CDR3 has 12 residues. CDR3 DNA: TGCGCCAGCAGCTTGGTCAGGGACGAGCAGTACTTC. This translates into CASSLVRDEQYF.

The chain is built from TRBV9 and TRBJ1-6, with a possible D match to TRBD1 (5 bases). V gave up 2 bases and J gave up 4 bases, with 7 bases separating them. The CDR3 loop spans 14 amino acids. CDR1 SGDLS and CDR2 YYNGEE come from the germline V gene. CDR3 DNA sequence: TGTGCCAGCAGCGTTGACAGTTATAATTCACCCCTCCACTTT. Translating gives CASSVDSYNSPLHF.

The chain is built from TRBV9 and TRBJ1-2, with a tentative D call TRBD1 (5 bases). The V gene lost 4 bases and the J gene lost 2 bases, with 9 bases spanning the gap. The CDR3 spans 13 residues. Germline lookup yields CDR1 SGDLS and CDR2 YYNGEE. Here the CDR3 DNA reads TGTGCCAGCAGCTCTACAGGAAACTATGGCTACACCTTC. It encodes CASSSTGNYGYTF. The full variable domain, in which reference TRBV9 and TRBJ1-2 provide the parts outside the CDR3, is DSGVTQTPKHLITATGQRVTLRCSPRSGDLSVYWYQQSLDQGLQFLIQYYNGEERAKGNILERFSAQQFPDLHSELNLSSLELGDSALYFCASSSTGNYGYTFGSGTRLTVV.

This clone was seen just once. The genes are TRBV28 and TRBJ1-6; the D is unclear. Trimming took off 1 base at V and 10 bases at J, with 14 bases between the two ends. From germline, CDR1 is MDHEN and CDR2 SYDVKM. This CDR3 has 15 amino acids. CDR3 DNA: TGTGCCAGCAGTTTATCCGTGGCGGGTCGCTCACCCCTCCACTTT. Its translation: CASSLSVAGRSPLHF.

This clone was seen once. The rearrangement joins TRBV27 to TRBJ2-1; possible D gene TRBD1, 6 bases. The CDR3 sequence is 15 residues long. The V gene's germline CDR1 is MNHEY and CDR2 SMNVEV (reference sequence). V was trimmed by 1 base and J by 6 bases, leaving 13 bases between them. CDR3 protein: CASSLWYRAGNEQFF. The CDR3 nucleotides read TGTGCCAGCAGTTTATGGTACAGGGCTGGCAATGAGCAGTTCTTC.

The V and J genes are TRBV11-3 and TRBJ2-1; D not resolved. V lost 3 bases and J lost 4, with 13 bases in between. Germline CDR1 reads SGHNT; CDR2 reads YENEEA. This CDR3 has 15 amino acids. The CDR3 DNA reads TGTGCCAGCAGCTTGCGTCTAGAAAGTTACAATGAGCAGTTCTTC. It encodes CASSLRLESYNEQFF.

The chain couples TRBV9 to TRBJ1-2; D gene ambiguous. V shed 3 bases and J shed 3 bases, with 21 bases lying between them. The CDR3 is 17 amino acids. Per the germline V gene, CDR1 is SGDLS and CDR2 is YYNGEE. The CDR3, as DNA: TGTGCCAGCAGCGACCCCGGCCGTGCGGGTTTGGACTATGGCTACACCTTC. Translation: CASSDPGRAGLDYGYTF.

The chain carries TRBV27 and TRBJ1-5; D gene uncertain. CDR1 is MNHEY and CDR2 is SMNVEV in the germline V gene (reference sequence). This CDR3 contains 15 residues. Between the trimmed V and J ends, which lost 5 bases and 0 bases, there was a span of 11 bases. The DNA of the CDR3 is TGTGCCAGCAGTCTGAGGCCGTTTAGCAATCAGCCCCAGCATTTT. It translates to CASSLRPFSNQPQHF.

The rearrangement joins TRBV19 to TRBJ1-2; no clear D. Germline V gene sequence: CDR1 LNHDA, CDR2 SQIVND (reference sequence). Trimming took 1 base from V and 3 from J, leaving 9 bases between them. The CDR3 consists of 14 residues. The DNA of the CDR3 is TGTGCCAGTAGTATAGGCCTGGAGGACTATGGCTACACCTTC. Amino acids: CASSIGLEDYGYTF.

The V and J genes are TRBV7-9 and TRBJ2-1; D may be TRBD2 (7 bases). The V and J ends lost 3 bases and 4 bases respectively, with 16 bases between them. The CDR3 contains 16 residues. Germline V gene data show CDR1 as SEHNR and CDR2 as FQNEAQ (reference sequence). This CDR3 reads CASSFYRGEGYNEQFF. CDR3 sequence (DNA): TGTGCCAGCAGCTTTTATAGGGGGGAGGGGTACAATGAGCAGTTCTTC.

The rearrangement links TRBV6-1 to TRBJ1-5; D gene uncertain. Germline V CDR1 and CDR2: MNHNS, SASEGT. The CDR3 has 17 residues. Trimming took 0 bases from V and 2 from J, leaving 14 bases between them. The CDR3 DNA reads TGTGCCAGCAGTGAAGCCACCGGGCCGAGGGGCAATCAGCCCCAGCATTTT. It encodes CASSEATGPRGNQPQHF.

The chain carries TRBV19 and TRBJ1-5; 7 bases fit TRBD1. The ends lost 11 bases at V and 4 bases at J; junction bases unmatched: 5. Germline V gene data show CDR1 as LNHDA and CDR2 as SQIVND (reference sequence). The CDR3 covers 12 residues. The CDR3 sequence is CAGGTVNQPQHF. DNA for the CDR3: TGTGCCGGGGGGACAGTAAATCAGCCCCAGCATTTT.